The 5 T cell receptor beta chains listed next were all sequenced from one sample in a study of blood T cell repertoires in COVID-19. TCRdb's table, derived via immunoSEQ multiplex PCR, lists solely in-frame clones and lacks some. The sample shows under 150,000 clones, approximately 71% of them seen only once. Sequenced: peripheral blood. The receptor set was obtained from a woman between 65 and 79 years old with acute or convalescent COVID-19.

This rearrangement joins TRBV30 to TRBJ2-5; a possible D gene is TRBD1 (6 bases). The V end lost 2 bases, the J end lost 1 base, and 14 bases lay between the germline ends. Germline CDR1 is GTSNPN and CDR2 is SVGIG (reference sequence). The CDR3 length is 15 residues. The CDR3 spells CAWSLTGNAQETQYF. The CDR3 coding sequence is TGTGCCTGGAGTCTCACAGGGAATGCCCAAGAGACCCAGTACTTC.

A few counts support this clone. The chain employs TRBV15 and TRBJ1-4; D is undetermined. The CDR3 length is 14 residues. Germline V gene data show CDR1 as LNHNV and CDR2 as YYDKDF (reference sequence). V lost 0 bases, J lost 7 bases, and 9 bases lay in between. CDR3 in DNA: TGTGCCACCAGCAGAGATCGGGAGGCTGAAAAACTGTTTTTT. This codes for CATSRDREAEKLFF.

The chain has TRBV7-6 and TRBJ1-6; D is possibly TRBD1 (5 bases). The length of the CDR3 is 15 residues. CDR1 and CDR2 (germline): SGHVS, FNYEAQ. The V end was cut by 5 bases, the J end by 7 bases, with 15 bases between. The CDR3 loop reads CASSSSGRENSPLHF. In DNA, the CDR3 is TGTGCCAGCAGCAGCTCGGGGCGGGAAAATTCACCCCTCCACTTT.

The V call is TRBV4-1, the J call TRBJ1-2; D uncertain. V gave up 1 base and J gave up 5 bases, with 14 bases separating them. This CDR3 is built from 15 residues. Germline values: CDR1 MGHRA, CDR2 YSYEKL. The CDR3, as DNA: TGCGCCAGCAGCCAAGTTTGGCAGGAGGCTTATGGCTACACCTTC. Amino acid sequence: CASSQVWQEAYGYTF.

The chain carries TRBV10-3 and TRBJ2-7; possible D gene TRBD2, 6 bases. V was shortened by 6 bases and J by 6 bases, with 21 bases between the two germline ends. From germline, CDR1 is ENHRY and CDR2 SYGVKD. There are 15 residues in the CDR3. The CDR3 DNA reads TGTGCCATCAGCTTGGGAGGAGGGGAAATGTTCGAGCAGTACTTC. Encoded protein: CAISLGGGEMFEQYF.